This TCR beta chain emerged from a study of cytomegalovirus exposure and HLA in healthy donors. Study-wide background: Roughly 179 million T cells yielded 120 million or so unique TCR beta sequences, as an earlier analysis found. Study results and limitations: Reports indicated that the classifier achieved high specificity and sensitivity in diagnosing cytomegalovirus status. Later on, an analysis tied 15,000 to 20,000 TCR beta sequences to HLA alleles at 0.05 false discovery rate.

13 Jbeta primers and 60 Vbeta primers were used for the PCR. Measured with immunoSEQ multiplex PCR; TCRdb has only the in-frame clones, and not every one. The sample lists under 150,000 clones; roughly 80% were seen once. On this clone: Antigen: not known.

Germline V gene lookup returns CDR1 LNHNV and CDR2 YYDKDF (reference sequence). CDR3 length: 14 residues. The V segment lost 5 bases and the J segment 2 bases; nucleotides outside the gene matches: 3. The chain employs TRBV15 and TRBJ2-7, with 10 positions matching TRBD1. The sequencing sample was made of PBMCs. This sequence originates from a woman aged 40 to 50 in good health and CMV-seronegative. As DNA, the CDR3 is TGTGCCACCAGCGGACAGGGGGGCCCCTACGAGCAGTACTTC. Its translation is CATSGQGGPYEQYF.